This T cell receptor beta chain appears in the sequencing data of a study of tumor-infiltrating lymphocytes in primary liver carcinoma. From about 490 ng of total RNA, TCR beta-specific cDNA was reverse-transcribed using a constant-region primer. What produced the TCR beta libraries was three nested multiplex PCR rounds using slightly modified ARM-PCR. In the first two PCR rounds, TRBV1-TRBV30 forward primers were paired with a C-beta reverse primer, and each round lasted about 10 cycles. TCRdb itself ran the multiplex PCR reads through MiXCR, one entry per CDR3 protein. Of just under 55,000 distinct CDR3 sequences in the sample, 70% to 85% were seen once. The CDR3 spans 16 residues. Per germline, CDR1 SGHAT and CDR2 FQNNGV. Overall study results and limits: Tumor samples exhibited a significantly greater top-250-clone fraction than blood samples (p = 0.039). Paired tumor-adjacent and tumor-blood samples overlapped less than tumor region pairs did.

Regarding this clonotype: What it binds is unknown. Its ends do not fully match the called genes, so a read error is possible.

The source material, about 18-33 mg of unsorted bulk tissue, was used to co-extract RNA and DNA. The study enrolled treatment-naive patients with chronic HBV infection. Uniformly, tumor samples exhibited a viable tumor cell fraction exceeding 85%. This TCR was sampled from a man aged 35 to 55 with primary liver carcinoma and hepatitis B virus infection. Sequenced: liver tumor tissue from sampling region 2. Subset in this sample: tumor region T2, inferior pole. This sequence joins TRBV11-2 and TRBJ2-5; TRBD2 might be the D (6 bases). The CDR3 reads CASNLGSSGPGDTQYF. The CDR3 DNA is TGTGCCAGCAACTTAGGGAGTAGCGGCCCGGGGGATACCCAGTACTTT.